Listed below are T cell receptor beta chains from one sample, sequenced in a study of T cells in Graves' hyperthyroidism and ophthalmopathy. TCRdb processed the multiplex PCR reads anew with MiXCR; each CDR3 protein has one entry. The sample shows a few hundred thousand distinct CDR3 sequences, about a sixth of them seen only once. The specimen sequenced was blood. Receptors were obtained from a woman aged 18 to 35 with Graves' hyperthyroidism that later progressed to Graves' ophthalmopathy. Each CDR3 is given with its conserved first and last residue. A D gene is named only where the DNA matches it firmly. Size tells how often a clone was seen (once, few, many) or the class of an expanded clone, and some rows leave it out.

J gene,clone size,V gene,D gene,CDR3 DNA,CDR3 protein
TRBJ1-5,many,TRBV19,NA,TGTGCCAGTAGTATGCAGGGAGTATATAGCAATCAGCCCCAGCATTTT,CASSMQGVYSNQPQHF
TRBJ2-7,many,TRBV6-1,TRBD2,TGTGCCAGCAGTGGAGGCGGGAGGGCAGGCGAGCAGTACTTC,CASSGGGRAGEQYF
TRBJ2-2,few,TRBV30,TRBD2,TGTGCCTGGACAATAGCGGGACGGGACACCGGGGAGCTGTTTTTT,CAWTIAGRDTGELFF
TRBJ2-7,many,TRBV11-2,TRBD2,TGTGCCAGCAGCCCTCTGAGCGGGAGGGCCCTCGAGCAGTACTTC,CASSPLSGRALEQYF
TRBJ2-3,NA,TRBV14,NA,TGTGCCAGCAGCCACCTAGCGTACACAGATACGCAGTATTTT,CASSHLAYTDTQYF
TRBJ1-6,few,TRBV11-2,NA,TGTGCCAGCAGCACCGGGACAAATTCACCCCTCCACTTT,CASSTGTNSPLHF
TRBJ2-2,many,TRBV3-1,NA,TGTGCCAGCAGCCGCCGGGCGGGAATCTCTGGAACCGGGGAGCTGTTTTTT,CASSRRAGISGTGELFF
TRBJ2-3,many,TRBV12-3/TRBV12-4,NA,TGTGCCAGCAGGATACGGAGAGGTAACACGCAGTATTTT,CASRIRRGNTQYF
TRBJ2-1,many,TRBV3-1,TRBD2,TGTGCCAGCAGCCATAACAGCGGGAGTGTGAATGAGCAGTTCTTC,CASSHNSGSVNEQFF
TRBJ2-7,few,TRBV25-1,NA,TGTGCCAGCAGTGGACTCCTCGAGCAGTACTTC,CASSGLLEQYF
TRBJ1-2,few,TRBV14,TRBD1,TGTGCCAGCAGCCCATACAGGGGTCAGGGCTACACCTTC,CASSPYRGQGYTF
TRBJ2-1,NA,TRBV3-1,TRBD2,TGTGCCAGCAGCCATGGACTAGCGGGAGTTGAGCAGTTCTTC,CASSHGLAGVEQFF
TRBJ1-5,many,TRBV30,TRBD1,TGTGCCTGGAGTAAGGGACAGGGTAGCCGGCAGCCCCAGCATTTT,CAWSKGQGSRQPQHF
TRBJ2-1,few,TRBV12-3/TRBV12-4,TRBD2,TGTGCCAGCAGTTCCCCCCTAGCGGGAGGCGGGGATGAGCAGTTCTTC,CASSSPLAGGGDEQFF
TRBJ2-5,few,TRBV12-3/TRBV12-4,NA,TGTGCCAGCAGTTTAGACGGGCGAACGACCCAGTACTTC,CASSLDGRTTQYF
TRBJ2-3,NA,TRBV5-1,NA,TGCGCCAGCAGCTTATCGGGGGATAGCACAGATACGCAGTATTTT,CASSLSGDSTDTQYF
TRBJ1-1,many,TRBV27,NA,TGTGCCAGCAGTCTGGGACCGAAGAACACTGAAGCTTTCTTT,CASSLGPKNTEAFF
TRBJ2-3,many,TRBV11-2,NA,TGTGCCAGCAGCTTAGACAAGGATATGGCTAGCACAGATACGCAGTATTTT,CASSLDKDMASTDTQYF
TRBJ2-3,many,TRBV5-6,NA,TGTGCCAGCAGCTTGACTTGGGATACGCAGTATTTT,CASSLTWDTQYF
TRBJ2-7,many,TRBV27,TRBD2,TGTGCCAGCAGTTTCCAAGCGGGAGGCCCACCCTTCATTTACGAGCAGTACTTC,CASSFQAGGPPFIYEQYF
TRBJ1-1,NA,TRBV19,NA,TGTGCCAGTAGTAAAGGAGCGAACACTGAAGCTTTCTTT,CASSKGANTEAFF
TRBJ2-3,many,TRBV30,NA,TGTGCCTGGGAGGAGAGCGCCTCCACAGATACGCAGTATTTT,CAWEESASTDTQYF
TRBJ2-5,many,TRBV6-1,NA,TGTGCCAGCAGTACCCGACGAGGGGTGACCCAGTACTTC,CASSTRRGVTQYF
TRBJ2-1,many,TRBV19,NA,TGTGCCAGCAGTATCCTCAATGAGCAGTTCTTC,CASSILNEQFF
TRBJ1-2,many,TRBV7-9,NA,TGTGCCAGCAGCCTCAGGGGATACTACACCTTC,CASSLRGYYTF
TRBJ2-7,many,TRBV28,TRBD1,TGTGCCAGCAGTTCGGACAGGTTTTACGAGCAGTACTTC,CASSSDRFYEQYF
TRBJ2-7,many,TRBV19,TRBD2,TGTGCCAGTAGTGCCTCGCTAGCGGGAGGTTACGAGCAGTACTTC,CASSASLAGGYEQYF
TRBJ2-1,once,TRBV19,NA,TGTGCCAGTAGGGAGGCGGGAAGGGACAATGAGCAGTTCTTC,CASREAGRDNEQFF
TRBJ2-5,NA,TRBV2,NA,TGTGCCAGCAGTGATGCCCAACCGAGCCAGGAGACCCAGTACTTC,CASSDAQPSQETQYF
TRBJ1-2,NA,TRBV11-2,TRBD1,TGTGCCGCTCCATTAACGGACAGGGGACAGGGCTACACCTTC,CAAPLTDRGQGYTF
TRBJ2-3,few,TRBV11-2,TRBD2,TGTGCCAGCAGCCTAGCGGGAGGGCCGGGGGATACGCAGTATTTT,CASSLAGGPGDTQYF
TRBJ1-2,NA,TRBV7-8,NA,TGTGCCAGCAGCCCCCCGAGCGGGAATGTCTATGGCTACACCTTC,CASSPPSGNVYGYTF
TRBJ2-1,NA,TRBV3-1,NA,TGTGCCAGCAGCCAAGCGGGAGAAATGTACAATGAGCAGTTCTTC,CASSQAGEMYNEQFF
TRBJ1-5,NA,TRBV4-1,TRBD1,TGCGCCAGCAGCCAAGATTGGGACAGCTATAGCAATCAGCCCCAGCATTTT,CASSQDWDSYSNQPQHF
TRBJ1-6,many,TRBV3-1,TRBD1,TGTGCCAGCAGCTTGAGTCCCTTTCGACAGGGGAATTCACCCCTCCACTTT,CASSLSPFRQGNSPLHF
TRBJ1-1,few,TRBV6-2/TRBV6-3,NA,TGTGCCAGCAGTTATACAGAGGAGGACACTGAAGCTTTCTTT,CASSYTEEDTEAFF
TRBJ2-1,many,TRBV28,NA,TGTGCCAGCAGTTTTGGTGGGGGAGGTGAGCAGTTCTTC,CASSFGGGGEQFF
TRBJ2-3,few,TRBV19,NA,TGTGCCAGTAGTTTATCCCTCGGACAGAGTAGCACAGATACGCAGTATTTT,CASSLSLGQSSTDTQYF
TRBJ1-6,NA,TRBV19,NA,TGTGCCAGTAATCGGTCTGGGGGCCGACGGGATTCACCCCTCCACTTT,CASNRSGGRRDSPLHF
TRBJ2-3,many,TRBV6-1,TRBD2,TGTGCCAGCAGTTGGGCGGGAGGGCCCCCAGATACGCAGTATTTT,CASSWAGGPPDTQYF
TRBJ2-2,few,TRBV27,TRBD2,TGTGCCAGCAGCCCGGGACTACGAGGCACCGGGGAGCTGTTTTTT,CASSPGLRGTGELFF
TRBJ1-5,many,TRBV18,NA,TGTGCCATTGGACAGCCTAGCAATCAGCCCCAGCATTTT,CAIGQPSNQPQHF